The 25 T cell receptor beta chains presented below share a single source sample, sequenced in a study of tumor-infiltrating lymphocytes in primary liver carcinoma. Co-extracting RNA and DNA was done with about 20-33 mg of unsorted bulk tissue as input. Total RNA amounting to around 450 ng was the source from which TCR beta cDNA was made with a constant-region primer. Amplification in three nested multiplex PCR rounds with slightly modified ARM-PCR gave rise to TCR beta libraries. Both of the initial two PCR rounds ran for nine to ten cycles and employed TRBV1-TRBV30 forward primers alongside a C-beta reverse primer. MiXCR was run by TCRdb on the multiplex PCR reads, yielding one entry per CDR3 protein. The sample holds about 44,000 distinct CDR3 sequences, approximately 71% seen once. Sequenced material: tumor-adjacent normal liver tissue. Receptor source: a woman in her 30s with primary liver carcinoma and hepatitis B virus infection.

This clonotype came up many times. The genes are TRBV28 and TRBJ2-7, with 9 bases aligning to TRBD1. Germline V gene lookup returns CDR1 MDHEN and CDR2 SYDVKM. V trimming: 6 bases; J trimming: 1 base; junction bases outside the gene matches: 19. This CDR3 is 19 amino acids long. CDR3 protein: CASRGLGTGLTARSYEQYF. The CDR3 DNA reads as TGTGCCAGCAGGGGGTTGGGGACAGGGCTTACGGCGCGTTCCTACGAGCAGTACTTC.

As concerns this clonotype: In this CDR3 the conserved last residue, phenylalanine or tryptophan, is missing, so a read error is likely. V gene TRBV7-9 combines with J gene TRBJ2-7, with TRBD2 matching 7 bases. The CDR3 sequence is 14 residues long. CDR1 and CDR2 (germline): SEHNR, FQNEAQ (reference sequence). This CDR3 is CACSSGGFSYEQYL. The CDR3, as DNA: TGTGCCTGCAGCTCGGGAGGCTTCTCCTACGAGCAGTACTTA.

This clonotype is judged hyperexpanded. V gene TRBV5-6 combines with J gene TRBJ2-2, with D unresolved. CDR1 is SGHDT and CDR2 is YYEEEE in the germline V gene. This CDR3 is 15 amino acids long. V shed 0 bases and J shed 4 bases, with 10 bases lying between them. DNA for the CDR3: TGTGCCAGCAGCTTGGCACCCAGAGTCACCGGGGAGCTGTTTTTT. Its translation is CASSLAPRVTGELFF.

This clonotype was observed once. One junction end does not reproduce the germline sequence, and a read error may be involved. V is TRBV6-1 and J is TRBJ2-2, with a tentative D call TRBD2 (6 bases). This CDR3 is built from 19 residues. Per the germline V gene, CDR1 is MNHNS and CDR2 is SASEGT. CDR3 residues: CVSNETLPGGAANTGELFF. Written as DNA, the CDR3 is TGTGTCAGCAATGAAACCCTTCCCGGGGGTGCCGCGAACACCGGGGAGCTGTTTTTT.

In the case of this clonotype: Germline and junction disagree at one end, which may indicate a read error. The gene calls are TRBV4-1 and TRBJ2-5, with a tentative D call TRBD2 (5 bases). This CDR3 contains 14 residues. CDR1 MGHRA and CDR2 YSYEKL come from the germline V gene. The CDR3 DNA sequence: TGCACCAGCAGCAAAGAAGTGAGGGCCGTGACCCAGTACTTC. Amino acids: CTSSKEVRAVTQYF.

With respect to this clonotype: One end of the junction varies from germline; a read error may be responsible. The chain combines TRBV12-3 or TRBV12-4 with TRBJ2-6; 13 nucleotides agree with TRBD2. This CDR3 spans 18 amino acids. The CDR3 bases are TGTACCAGCAGTTTAGCGGGACTAGCGGGATCTGGGGCCAAAGTCCTGACTTTC. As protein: CTSSLAGLAGSGAKVLTF.

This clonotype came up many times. The CDR3 DNA is TGTGCCAGCCCCACACAACTGGGGGAGACCCAGTACTTC. Translation: CASPTQLGETQYF. The chain couples TRBV6-1 to TRBJ2-5; D unresolved. V was pared by 8 bases and J by 5 bases, with 15 bases between. The CDR3 consists of 13 residues. From germline, CDR1 is MNHNS and CDR2 SASEGT.

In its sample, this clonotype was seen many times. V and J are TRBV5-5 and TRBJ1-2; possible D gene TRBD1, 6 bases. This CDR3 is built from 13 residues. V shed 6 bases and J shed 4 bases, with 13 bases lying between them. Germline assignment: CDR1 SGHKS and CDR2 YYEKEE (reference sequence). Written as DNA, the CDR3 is TGTGCCAGCAACCAACAGGGCTCCTATGGCTACACCTTC. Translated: CASNQQGSYGYTF. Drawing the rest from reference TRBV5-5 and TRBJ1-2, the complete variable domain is DAGVTQSPTHLIKTRGQQVTLRCSPISGHKSVSWYQQVLGQGPQFIFQYYEKEERGRGNFPDRFSARQFPNYSSELNVNALLLGDSALYLCASNQQGSYGYTFGSGTRLTVV.

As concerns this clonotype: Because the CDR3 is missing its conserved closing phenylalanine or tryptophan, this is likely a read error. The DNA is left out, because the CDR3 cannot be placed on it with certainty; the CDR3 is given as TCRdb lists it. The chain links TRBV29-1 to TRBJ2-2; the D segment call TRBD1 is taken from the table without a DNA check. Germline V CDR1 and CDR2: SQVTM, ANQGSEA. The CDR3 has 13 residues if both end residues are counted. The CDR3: CSVDQGNTGELFL.

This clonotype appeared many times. The CDR3 DNA sequence: TGTGCCAGCAGCTTAGCGACGAGCGCAACTAATGAAAAACTGTTTTTT. It yields the protein CASSLATSATNEKLFF. V is TRBV7-9 and J is TRBJ1-4, with D unresolved. Deletions cut 0 bases from V and 0 bases from J, with 8 bases between. The CDR3 is 16 amino acids. Germline V gene sequence: CDR1 SEHNR, CDR2 FQNEAQ (reference sequence).

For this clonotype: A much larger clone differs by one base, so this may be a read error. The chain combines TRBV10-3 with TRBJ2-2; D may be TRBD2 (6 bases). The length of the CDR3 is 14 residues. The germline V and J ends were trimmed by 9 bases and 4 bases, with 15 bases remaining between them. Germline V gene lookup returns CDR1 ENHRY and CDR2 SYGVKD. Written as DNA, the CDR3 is TGTGCCATAGGGATTAGCGGCAGCACCGGGGAGCTGTTTTTT. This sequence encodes CAIGISGSTGELFF.

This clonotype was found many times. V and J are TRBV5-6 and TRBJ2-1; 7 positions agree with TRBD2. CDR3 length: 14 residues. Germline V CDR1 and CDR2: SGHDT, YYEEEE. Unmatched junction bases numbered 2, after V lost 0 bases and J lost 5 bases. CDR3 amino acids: CASSLGLANNEQFF. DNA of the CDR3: TGTGCCAGCAGCTTGGGACTAGCTAACAATGAGCAGTTCTTC.

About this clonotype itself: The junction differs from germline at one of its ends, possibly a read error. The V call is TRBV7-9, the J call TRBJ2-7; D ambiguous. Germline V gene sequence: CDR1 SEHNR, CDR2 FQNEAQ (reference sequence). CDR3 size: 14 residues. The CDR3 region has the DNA TGTGCCAACAGCCTCCCGACTCACCGCTACGGGCAGTACTTC. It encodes CANSLPTHRYGQYF.

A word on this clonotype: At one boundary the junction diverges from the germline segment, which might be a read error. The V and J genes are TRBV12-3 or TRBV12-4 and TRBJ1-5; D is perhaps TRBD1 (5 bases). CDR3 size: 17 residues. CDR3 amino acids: CASSGTRTFYSNPPQHF. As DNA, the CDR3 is TGTGCCAGCAGTGGGACCAGGACCTTCTATAGCAATCCGCCCCAGCATTTT.

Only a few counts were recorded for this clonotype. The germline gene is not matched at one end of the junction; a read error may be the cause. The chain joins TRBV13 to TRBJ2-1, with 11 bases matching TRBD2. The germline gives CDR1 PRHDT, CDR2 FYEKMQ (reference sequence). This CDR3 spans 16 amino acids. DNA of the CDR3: TGTGCCAGCAGCTTAGGGACTAGCGGGACCTACAATGAACAGTTCTTC. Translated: CASSLGTSGTYNEQFF.

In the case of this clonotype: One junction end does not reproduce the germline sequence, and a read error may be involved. The CDR3 spells CASSVAGRHQPQHF. The CDR3 DNA reads TGTGCCAGCAGTGTTGCAGGGCGGCATCAGCCCCAACATTTT. J is TRBJ1-5 and V is TRBV6-1; perhaps TRBD1 as D (5 bases). Germline V gene sequence: CDR1 MNHNS, CDR2 SASEGT. The CDR3 is 14 amino acids.

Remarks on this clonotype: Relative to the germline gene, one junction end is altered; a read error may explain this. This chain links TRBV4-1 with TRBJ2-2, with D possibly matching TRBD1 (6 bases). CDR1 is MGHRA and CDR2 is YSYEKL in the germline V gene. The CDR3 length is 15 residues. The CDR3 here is CASTRTRGSTGELFF. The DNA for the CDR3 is TGCGCTAGCACCCGTACGAGGGGGAGTACCGGGGAGCTGTTTTTT.

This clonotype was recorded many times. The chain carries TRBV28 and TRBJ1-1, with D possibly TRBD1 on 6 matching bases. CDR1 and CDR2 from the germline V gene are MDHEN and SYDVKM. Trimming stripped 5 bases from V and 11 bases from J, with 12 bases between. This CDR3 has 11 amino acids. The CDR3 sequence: CASSGQPGAFF. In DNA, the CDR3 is TGTGCCAGCAGTGGACAGCCAGGTGCTTTCTTT.

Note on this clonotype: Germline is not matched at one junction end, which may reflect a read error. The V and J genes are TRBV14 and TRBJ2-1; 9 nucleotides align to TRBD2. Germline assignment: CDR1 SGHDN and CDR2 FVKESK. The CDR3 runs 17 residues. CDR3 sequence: CASSRGKGGRALNEQFF. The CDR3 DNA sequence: TGTGCCAGCAGCCGCGGAAAGGGCGGGAGGGCTCTGAATGAACAGTTCTTC. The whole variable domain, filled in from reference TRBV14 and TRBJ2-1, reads EAGVTQFPSHSVIEKGQTVTLRCDPISGHDNLYWYRRVMGKEIKFLLHFVKESKQDESGMPNNRFLAERTGGTYSTLKVQPAELEDSGVYFCASSRGKGGRALNEQFFGPGTRLTVL.

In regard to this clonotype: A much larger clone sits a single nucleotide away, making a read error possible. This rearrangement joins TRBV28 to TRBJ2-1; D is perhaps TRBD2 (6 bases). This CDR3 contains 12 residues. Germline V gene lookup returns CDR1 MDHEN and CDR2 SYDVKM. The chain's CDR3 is CASNLLGGEQFF. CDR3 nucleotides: TGTGCCAGCAATTTACTGGGGGGTGAGCAGTTCTTC.

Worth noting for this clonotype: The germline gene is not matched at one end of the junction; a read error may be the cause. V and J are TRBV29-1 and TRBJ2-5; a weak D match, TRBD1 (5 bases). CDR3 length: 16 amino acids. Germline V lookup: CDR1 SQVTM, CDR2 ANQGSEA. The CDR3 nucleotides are TGCTGCGTTGAAGCCTCCAGGTTAGGGGTCCAAGAAACCCAGTACTTC. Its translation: CCVEASRLGVQETQYF.

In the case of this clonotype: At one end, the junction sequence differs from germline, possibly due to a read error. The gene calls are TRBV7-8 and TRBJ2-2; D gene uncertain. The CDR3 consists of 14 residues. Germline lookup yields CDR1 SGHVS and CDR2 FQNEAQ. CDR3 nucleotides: TGTGCCAGTAGCTTACGACTCTCCACCGGGGAGCTGTTTTTT. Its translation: CASSLRLSTGELFF.

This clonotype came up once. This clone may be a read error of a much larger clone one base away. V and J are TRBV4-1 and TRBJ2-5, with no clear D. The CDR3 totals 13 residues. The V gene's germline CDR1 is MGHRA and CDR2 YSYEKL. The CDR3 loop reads CASSQAHLEAQYF. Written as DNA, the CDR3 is TGCGCCAGCAGCCAAGCGCATTTAGAGGCCCAGTACTTC.

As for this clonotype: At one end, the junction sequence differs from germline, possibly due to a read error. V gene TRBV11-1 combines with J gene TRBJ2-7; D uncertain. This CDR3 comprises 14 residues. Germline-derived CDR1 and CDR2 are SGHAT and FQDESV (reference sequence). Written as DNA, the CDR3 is TGTGCCACCAGCTTATCGATGGCCTCCTACGAGCAGTACTTC. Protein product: CATSLSMASYEQYF. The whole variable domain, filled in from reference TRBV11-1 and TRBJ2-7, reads EAEVAQSPRYKITEKSQAVAFWCDPISGHATLYWYRQILGQGPELLVQFQDESVVDDSQLPKDRFSAERLKGVDSTLKIQPAELGDSAMYLCATSLSMASYEQYFGPGTRLTVT.

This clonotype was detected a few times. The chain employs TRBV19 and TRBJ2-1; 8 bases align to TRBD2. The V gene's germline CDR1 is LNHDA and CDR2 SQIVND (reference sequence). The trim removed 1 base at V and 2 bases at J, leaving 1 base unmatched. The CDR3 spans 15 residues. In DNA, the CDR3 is TGTGCCAGTAGTATAGTAGCGGGACCCTACAATGAGCAGTTCTTC. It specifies CASSIVAGPYNEQFF.